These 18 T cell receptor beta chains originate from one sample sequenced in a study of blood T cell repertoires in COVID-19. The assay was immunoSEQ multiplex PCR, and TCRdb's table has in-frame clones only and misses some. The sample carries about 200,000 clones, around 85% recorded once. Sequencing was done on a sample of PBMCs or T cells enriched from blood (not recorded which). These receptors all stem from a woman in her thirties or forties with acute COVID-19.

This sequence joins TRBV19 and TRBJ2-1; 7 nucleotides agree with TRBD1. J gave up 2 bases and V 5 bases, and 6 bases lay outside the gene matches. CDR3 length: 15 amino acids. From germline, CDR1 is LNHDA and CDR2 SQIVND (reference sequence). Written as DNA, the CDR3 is TGTGCCAGTAGTGCCCGGGACAGAGCCTACAATGAGCAGTTCTTC. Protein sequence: CASSARDRAYNEQFF.

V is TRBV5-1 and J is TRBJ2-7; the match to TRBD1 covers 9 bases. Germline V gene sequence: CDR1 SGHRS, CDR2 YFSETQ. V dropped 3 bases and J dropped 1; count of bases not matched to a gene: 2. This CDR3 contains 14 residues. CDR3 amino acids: CASSWTGESYEQYF. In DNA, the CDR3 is TGCGCCAGCAGCTGGACAGGGGAATCCTACGAGCAGTACTTC.

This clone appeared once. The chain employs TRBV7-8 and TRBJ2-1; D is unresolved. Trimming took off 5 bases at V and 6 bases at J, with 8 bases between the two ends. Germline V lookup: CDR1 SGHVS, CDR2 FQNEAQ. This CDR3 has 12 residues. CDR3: CASSQLLNEQFF. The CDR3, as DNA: TGTGCCAGCAGCCAACTCCTCAATGAGCAGTTCTTC.

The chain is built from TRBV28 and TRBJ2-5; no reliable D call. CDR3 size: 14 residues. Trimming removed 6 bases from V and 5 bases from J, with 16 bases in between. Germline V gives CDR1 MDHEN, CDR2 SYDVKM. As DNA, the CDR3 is TGTGCCAGCAGGACCTCGGGTGGAATTGAGACCCAGTACTTC. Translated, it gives CASRTSGGIETQYF.

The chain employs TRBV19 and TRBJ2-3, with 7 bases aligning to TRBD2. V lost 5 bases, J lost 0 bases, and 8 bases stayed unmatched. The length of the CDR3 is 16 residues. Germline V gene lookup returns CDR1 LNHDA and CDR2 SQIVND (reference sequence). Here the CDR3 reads CASSSGGSSSTDTQYF. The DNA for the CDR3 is TGTGCCAGTAGTTCCGGGGGGTCCTCTAGCACAGATACGCAGTATTTT.

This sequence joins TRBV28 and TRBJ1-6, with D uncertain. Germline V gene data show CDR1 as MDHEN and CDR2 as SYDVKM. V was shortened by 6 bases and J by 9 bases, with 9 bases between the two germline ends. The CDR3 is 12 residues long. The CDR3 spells CASRTEVSPLHF. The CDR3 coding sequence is TGTGCCAGCAGGACCGAGGTTTCACCCCTCCACTTT.

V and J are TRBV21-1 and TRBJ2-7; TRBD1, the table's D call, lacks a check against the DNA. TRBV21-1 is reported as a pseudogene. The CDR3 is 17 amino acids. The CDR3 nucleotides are TGTGCCAGCAACTCCTCCCGGGAAGGGGGCAGGCCCTACGAGCAGTACTTC. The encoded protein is CASNSSREGGRPYEQYF.

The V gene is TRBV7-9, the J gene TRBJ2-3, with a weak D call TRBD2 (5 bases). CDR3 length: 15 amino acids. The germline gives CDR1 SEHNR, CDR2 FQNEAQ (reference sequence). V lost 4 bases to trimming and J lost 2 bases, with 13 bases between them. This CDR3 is CASSSHTSSTDTQYF. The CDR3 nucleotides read TGTGCCAGCAGCTCCCATACTAGTTCCACAGATACGCAGTATTTT.

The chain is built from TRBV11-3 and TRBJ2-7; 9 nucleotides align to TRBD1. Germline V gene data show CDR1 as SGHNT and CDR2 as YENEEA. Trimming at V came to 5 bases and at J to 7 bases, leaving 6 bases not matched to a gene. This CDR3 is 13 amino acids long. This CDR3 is CASSLGDREEQYF. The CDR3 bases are TGTGCCAGCAGCCTTGGGGACAGGGAAGAGCAGTACTTC.

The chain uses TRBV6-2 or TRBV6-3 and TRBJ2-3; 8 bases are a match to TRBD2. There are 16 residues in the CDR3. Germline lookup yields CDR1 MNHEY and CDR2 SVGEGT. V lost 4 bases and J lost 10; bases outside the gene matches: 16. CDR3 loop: CASSSARGGPPGAQYF. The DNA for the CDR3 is TGTGCCAGCAGTTCAGCCCGGGGGGGACCGCCAGGAGCGCAGTATTTT.

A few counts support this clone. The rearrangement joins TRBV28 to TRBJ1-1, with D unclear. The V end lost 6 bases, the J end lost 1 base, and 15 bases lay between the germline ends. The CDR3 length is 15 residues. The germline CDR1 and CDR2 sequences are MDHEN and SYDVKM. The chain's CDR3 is CASSPWEVGNTEAFF. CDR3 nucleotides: TGTGCCAGCAGCCCTTGGGAGGTTGGGAACACTGAAGCTTTCTTT.

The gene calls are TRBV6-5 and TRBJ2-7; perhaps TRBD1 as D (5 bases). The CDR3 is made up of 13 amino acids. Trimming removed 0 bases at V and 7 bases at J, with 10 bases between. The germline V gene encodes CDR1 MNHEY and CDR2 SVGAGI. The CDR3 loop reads CASSYSEAGEQYF. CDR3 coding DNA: TGTGCCAGCAGTTACTCGGAAGCAGGGGAGCAGTACTTC.

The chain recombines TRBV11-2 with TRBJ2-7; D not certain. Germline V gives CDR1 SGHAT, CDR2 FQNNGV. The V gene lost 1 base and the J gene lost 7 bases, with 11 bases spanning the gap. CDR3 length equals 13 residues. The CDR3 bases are TGTGCCAGCAGCTTAGGCGGTAGAAGGGAGCAGTACTTC. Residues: CASSLGGRREQYF.

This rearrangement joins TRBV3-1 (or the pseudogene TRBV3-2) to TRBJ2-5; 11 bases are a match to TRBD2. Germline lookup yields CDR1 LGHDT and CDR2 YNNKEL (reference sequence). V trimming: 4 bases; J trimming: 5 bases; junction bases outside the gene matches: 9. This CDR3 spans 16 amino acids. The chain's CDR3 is CASSRRSSGRMETQYF. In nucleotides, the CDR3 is TGTGCCAGCAGCCGGAGGTCTAGCGGGAGGATGGAGACCCAGTACTTC.

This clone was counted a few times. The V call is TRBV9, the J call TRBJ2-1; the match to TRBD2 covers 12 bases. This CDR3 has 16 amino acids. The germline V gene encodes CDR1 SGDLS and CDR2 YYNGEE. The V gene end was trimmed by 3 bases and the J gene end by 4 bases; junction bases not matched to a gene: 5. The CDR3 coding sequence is TGTGCCAGCAGCGCCCTAGCGGGAGGGGCGTACAATGAGCAGTTCTTC. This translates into CASSALAGGAYNEQFF.

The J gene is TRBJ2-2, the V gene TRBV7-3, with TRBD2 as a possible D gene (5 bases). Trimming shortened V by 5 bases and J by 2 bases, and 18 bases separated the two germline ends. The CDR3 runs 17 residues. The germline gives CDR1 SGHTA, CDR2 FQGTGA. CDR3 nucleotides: TGTGCCAGCAGCGTATCAGGTCGCGGACTTAACACCGGGGAGCTGTTTTTT. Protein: CASSVSGRGLNTGELFF.

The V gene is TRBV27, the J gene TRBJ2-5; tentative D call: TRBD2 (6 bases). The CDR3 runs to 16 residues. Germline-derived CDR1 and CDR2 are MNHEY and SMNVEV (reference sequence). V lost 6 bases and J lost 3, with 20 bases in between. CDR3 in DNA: TGTGCCAGCAGGAAGGGAGGCGGAGCGAGTAAAGAGACCCAGTACTTC. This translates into CASRKGGGASKETQYF.

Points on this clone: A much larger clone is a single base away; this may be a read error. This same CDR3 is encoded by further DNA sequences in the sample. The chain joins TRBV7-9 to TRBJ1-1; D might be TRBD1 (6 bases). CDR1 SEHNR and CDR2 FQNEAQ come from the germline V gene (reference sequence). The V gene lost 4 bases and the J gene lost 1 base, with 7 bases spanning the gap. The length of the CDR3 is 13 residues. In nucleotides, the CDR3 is TGTGCCAGCAGCTCACAGGGGAACACTGAAGCTTTCTTT. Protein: CASSSQGNTEAFF.